A single sample gave rise to the 15 T cell receptor beta chains below, sequenced in a study of immune heterogeneity within non-small cell lung tumors (dated by TCRdb to 2016 to 2018). Genomic DNA was extracted from bulk tumor tissue and used as the TCR template, and approximately 620 ng gDNA was amplified per sample. During surgery, multiple biopsies were taken from each primary tumor and placed as far apart as possible within the tumor mass. The study cohort was described as untreated, and the patients were newly diagnosed NSCLC cases having curative surgery. TCRdb lists the instrument as HiSeq X Ten. The TCR beta CDR3 region was amplified with a multiplex PCR system whose first round of approximately 11 cycles used 32 V-gene forward primers and 13 J-gene reverse primers. Using fastp at Q25 and MiXCR, TCRdb reprocessed the public reads and kept productive beta chains. Rows are unified per CDR3 protein, each entry keeping the most common DNA and genes. For this sample there are over 1,500 distinct CDR3 sequences; approximately 42% appear just once. Approximately 12% of the sample rests with the top ten.

Sequencing input: lung tumor tissue. These receptors all come from a man aged 70 or older with non-small cell lung cancer.

The sample holds a few counts of this clonotype. The chain joins TRBV5-1 to TRBJ1-4, with 7 bases lining up with TRBD1. The J segment lost 5 bases and the V segment lost 2 bases, leaving 3 bases of the junction unmatched. The CDR3 has 14 amino acids. Germline assignment: CDR1 SGHRS and CDR2 YFSETQ. CDR3 DNA: TGCGCCAGCAGCTTTACAGGGGAGAATGAAAAACTGTTTTTT. Its protein product is CASSFTGENEKLFF.

The genes are TRBV4-2 and TRBJ2-3; D remains unclear. The ends were cut back, 4 bases at V and 1 base at J, with 0 bases in the middle. The germline V gene has CDR1 LGHNA and CDR2 YNFKEQ. The CDR3 sequence is 11 residues long. Here the CDR3 reads CASSRTDTQYF. The DNA of the CDR3 is TGTGCCAGCAGCCGCACAGATACGCAGTATTTT.

The chain recombines TRBV6-1 with TRBJ1-6; D is possibly TRBD1 (5 bases). The CDR3 length is 18 residues. The ends were cut back, 5 bases at V and 0 bases at J, with 17 bases in the middle. CDR1 and CDR2 (germline): MNHNS, SASEGT. This CDR3 is CASSTETADSSYNSPLHF. The CDR3 coding sequence is TGTGCCAGCAGTACAGAAACGGCCGACAGCTCCTATAATTCACCCCTCCACTTT.

This clonotype was found a few times. This chain links TRBV5-4 with TRBJ2-3, with 9 bases that match TRBD2. V lost 0 bases, J lost 1 base, and 6 bases stayed unmatched. The germline V gene has CDR1 SGHNT and CDR2 YYREEE (reference sequence). The CDR3 consists of 17 residues. CDR3: CASSLGIAGAGTDTQYF. Written as DNA, the CDR3 is TGTGCCAGCAGCTTGGGGATAGCGGGAGCCGGCACAGATACGCAGTATTTT.

This clonotype was detected only a few times. The rearrangement joins TRBV6-5 to TRBJ2-3; the D is unclear. The CDR3 spans 12 residues. V shed 4 bases and J shed 6 bases, with 8 bases lying between them. From germline, CDR1 is MNHEY and CDR2 SVGAGI. As DNA, the CDR3 is TGTGCCAGCAGTTCCTTGATGGATACGCAGTATTTT. It codes for CASSSLMDTQYF.

This clonotype was recorded a few times. The CDR3 DNA reads TGCAGTGCTGTTCCGGGACAGGGGTATTCACCCCTCCACTTT. Translation: CSAVPGQGYSPLHF. The V gene is TRBV20-1, the J gene TRBJ1-6, with TRBD1 identical over 10 bases. Trimming removed 5 bases from V and 8 bases from J; junction bases left unmatched: 6. CDR3 length: 14 residues. Germline CDR1 DFQATT, CDR2 SNEGSKA (reference sequence).

The chain combines TRBV15 with TRBJ2-3, with 8 nucleotides matching TRBD2. Germline trimming cut 3 bases from V and 2 bases from J; bases unmatched to any gene: 1. CDR1 LNHNV and CDR2 YYDKDF come from the germline V gene (reference sequence). The CDR3 is made up of 14 amino acids. The CDR3: CATSSSGITDTQYF. Written as DNA, the CDR3 is TGTGCCACCAGCAGTAGCGGGATCACAGATACGCAGTATTTT.

The chain uses TRBV24-1 and TRBJ2-1; 8 nucleotides match TRBD2. V dropped 3 bases and J dropped 8; count of bases not matched to a gene: 2. The CDR3 loop spans 13 amino acids. Looked up from germline, CDR1 is KGHDR and CDR2 is SFDVKD. In DNA, the CDR3 is TGTGCCACCAGTGATGAGACTAGCGATGAGCAGTTCTTC. Translating gives CATSDETSDEQFF.

The chain recombines TRBV11-2 with TRBJ2-1, with 12 bases that match TRBD2. The CDR3 has 15 residues. Germline loops: CDR1 SGHAT, CDR2 FQNNGV. Unmatched junction bases numbered 5, after V lost 5 bases and J lost 6 bases. CDR3 residues: CASSPGTSGLNEQFF. CDR3 in DNA: TGTGCCAGCAGCCCTGGGACTAGCGGGCTCAATGAGCAGTTCTTC.

About this clonotype itself: Germline is not matched at one junction end, which may reflect a read error. The CDR3 reads CASSLYSEMGAHYF. In DNA form, the CDR3 reads TGTGCCAGCAGCTTATATTCTGAAATGGGAGCCCATTACTTC. The chain links TRBV11-2 to TRBJ2-5, with D perhaps matching TRBD2 (5 bases). CDR3 size: 14 residues. Germline CDR1 SGHAT, CDR2 FQNNGV.

The rearrangement joins TRBV12-3 or TRBV12-4 to TRBJ2-3; 9 bases align to TRBD2. J gave up 4 bases and V 7 bases, and 12 bases lay outside the gene matches. The CDR3 extends over 16 amino acids. The CDR3 is CASTPQEAGGADTQYF. The CDR3 DNA follows: TGTGCCAGCACTCCCCAAGAAGCGGGAGGCGCAGATACGCAGTATTTT.

This clonotype was detected only a few times. The rearrangement uses TRBV29-1 and TRBJ1-6; D gene unclear. Trimming shortened V by 7 bases and J by 5 bases, and 12 bases separated the two germline ends. Per germline, CDR1 SQVTM and CDR2 ANQGSEA. There are 13 residues in the CDR3. In nucleotides, the CDR3 is TGCAGCGACGAGGGAGGGAATAATTCACCCCTCCACTTT. Translated, it gives CSDEGGNNSPLHF.

The rearrangement joins TRBV6-1 to TRBJ1-4, with a tentative D call TRBD1 (5 bases). There are 16 residues in the CDR3. V dropped 5 bases and J dropped 7 bases, with 20 bases sitting between them. CDR1 is MNHNS, CDR2 SASEGT, per germline. The CDR3 spells CASSSPVLGRGEKLFF. The CDR3, as DNA: TGTGCCAGCAGTTCTCCCGTCCTGGGAAGGGGTGAAAAACTGTTTTTT.

This clonotype came up once. The chain has TRBV12-3 or TRBV12-4 and TRBJ1-2, with D tentatively TRBD1 (5 bases). The V end lost 4 bases, the J end lost 6 bases, and 18 bases lay between the germline ends. The CDR3 contains 15 residues. As DNA, the CDR3 is TGTGCCAGCAGTTCCGGGGGATCTATGCCGGATGGCTACACCTTC. Its protein product is CASSSGGSMPDGYTF.

V and J are TRBV20-1 and TRBJ1-1, with 9 bases matching TRBD1. The junction had 7 bases not matched to a gene; V was cut back by 3 bases and J by 14 bases. The CDR3 consists of 11 residues. Germline V gene lookup returns CDR1 DFQATT and CDR2 SNEGSKA (reference sequence). The CDR3 sequence: CSARGQGGSFF. CDR3 DNA sequence: TGCAGTGCTAGGGGACAGGGCGGTTCGTTCTTT.